This T cell receptor (beta chain) was observed in a study of blood T cell repertoires in COVID-19. Whole-study context: Samples of COVID-19 (acute and convalescent) were obtained from the United States, Italy and Spain.

V shed 2 bases, J shed 4 bases, and the junction held 6 bases outside the gene matches. Germline V gene lookup returns CDR1 SGHTA and CDR2 FQGNSA. The CDR3 is 16 residues long. Under the authors' procedure: Quantification of nucleated cells was approximated via reference gene primer amplification. TCRdb's copy holds only in-frame clones and misses some; the assay was immunoSEQ multiplex PCR. That table furnishes V, J and clone size, whereas the DNA furnished D and trimming. The table has tens of thousands of clones, more than 70% seen once. Sequences were obtained from peripheral blood. The sequence was collected from a human donor in a cohort sampled during active COVID-19. This chain connects TRBV7-2 to TRBJ2-1; 9 bases fit TRBD2. The CDR3 spells CASSLNAGGSYNEQFF. The CDR3 DNA is TGTGCCAGCAGCTTAAATGCGGGGGGGTCATACAATGAGCAGTTCTTC.